The 11 T cell receptor beta chains in this list originate from one sample, sequenced in a study of blood T cell repertoires in COVID-19. Profiled with immunoSEQ multiplex PCR; TCRdb holds only in-frame clones, not every one. The sample yields more than 250,000 clones, 83% seen once. What was sequenced was peripheral blood. The receptor set was obtained from a woman aged 50 to 60 with acute or convalescent COVID-19.

The CDR3 loop is CASSQGEYQETQYF. The CDR3 DNA is TGCGCCAGCAGCCAAGGGGAGTACCAAGAGACCCAGTACTTC. V gene TRBV4-1 combines with J gene TRBJ2-5; TRBD2 might be the D (5 bases). Between the trimmed V and J ends, which lost 1 base and 0 bases, there was a span of 6 bases. The CDR3 has 14 residues. CDR1 is MGHRA and CDR2 is YSYEKL in the germline V gene.

The gene calls are TRBV4-3 and TRBJ1-1; D is perhaps TRBD1 (5 bases). V was shortened by 0 bases and J by 2 bases, with 10 bases between the two germline ends. Germline V CDR1 and CDR2: LGHNA, YSLEER. The CDR3 has 15 amino acids. This CDR3 reads CASSQELTVNTEAFF. The CDR3 DNA sequence: TGCGCCAGCAGCCAAGAGCTGACAGTAAACACTGAAGCTTTCTTT.

The rearrangement uses TRBV12-5 and TRBJ1-2, with TRBD1 as a possible D gene (6 bases). CDR3 size: 13 residues. Trimming removed 1 base at V and 8 bases at J, with 11 bases between. Germline V gene data show CDR1 as LGHNT and CDR2 as FRNRAP. The CDR3 reads CASGLAGQPGYTF. The CDR3 DNA reads TGTGCTAGTGGTTTGGCAGGACAGCCGGGCTACACCTTC.

The V call is TRBV21-1, the J call TRBJ1-2. TRBV21-1 is a pseudogene. The CDR3 sequence is 14 residues long. CDR3 amino acids: CASLERRANYGYTF. The CDR3 nucleotides are TGTGCCAGCCTGGAAAGGCGGGCTAACTATGGCTACACCTTC.

The V call is TRBV2, the J call TRBJ2-1, with D possibly matching TRBD1 (5 bases). The V end lost 7 bases, the J end lost 10 bases, and 8 bases lay between the germline ends. The CDR3 runs 10 residues. Germline assignment: CDR1 SNHLY and CDR2 FYNNEI. The CDR3 region is CASTSGEQFF. DNA for the CDR3: TGTGCCAGCACTTCAGGGGAGCAGTTCTTC.

The chain uses TRBV9 and TRBJ1-1; the match to TRBD1 covers 7 bases. Germline-derived CDR1 and CDR2 are SGDLS and YYNGEE. V lost 4 bases and J lost 4; bases outside the gene matches: 10. The CDR3 consists of 15 residues. CDR3 amino acids: CASSPQRGQTTEAFF. CDR3 DNA sequence: TGTGCCAGCAGCCCACAAAGGGGACAGACCACTGAAGCTTTCTTT.

The rearrangement joins TRBV2 to TRBJ1-4; TRBD1 matches at 8 bases. The V and J ends lost 1 base and 10 bases, in that order; junction bases with no gene match: 11. The CDR3 totals 16 residues. CDR1 is SNHLY, CDR2 FYNNEI, per germline. DNA for the CDR3: TGTGCCAGCAGTGAAGGGACAGGGAGTAGAATGGGAAAACTGTTTTTT. Its translation is CASSEGTGSRMGKLFF.

J is TRBJ1-4 and V is TRBV12-5; 9 bases are shared with TRBD1. The germline gives CDR1 LGHNT, CDR2 FRNRAP. Trimming cost V 6 bases and J 3 bases; bases outside gene matches: 2. This CDR3 is built from 14 residues. CDR3 sequence: CASGRTGANEKLFF. The CDR3 DNA reads TGTGCTAGTGGCCGGACAGGGGCTAATGAAAAACTGTTTTTT.

This rearrangement joins TRBV5-6 to TRBJ2-2; 9 nucleotides match TRBD2. Trimming took 3 bases from V and 6 from J; bases not matched to a gene: 6. Germline CDR1 is SGHDT and CDR2 is YYEEEE. This CDR3 spans 15 amino acids. In DNA, the CDR3 is TGTGCCAGCAGCTCCGGGACTAGCTACGCCGGGGAGCTGTTTTTT. Its translation: CASSSGTSYAGELFF.

The gene calls are TRBV5-1 and TRBJ1-2; D is possibly TRBD1 (5 bases). Per germline, CDR1 SGHRS and CDR2 YFSETQ. The CDR3 loop spans 13 amino acids. Deletions cut 5 bases from V and 8 bases from J, with 16 bases between. CDR3 nucleotides: TGCGCCAGCAGGGAACAGGATTATGACGGCTACACCTTC. Its protein is CASREQDYDGYTF.

This clone was counted a single time. The chain links TRBV2 to TRBJ1-1; 7 bases are a match to TRBD1. The germline V gene encodes CDR1 SNHLY and CDR2 FYNNEI. V lost 9 bases, J lost 7 bases, and 5 bases stayed unmatched. The CDR3 runs 11 residues. As DNA, the CDR3 is TGTGCCAGTGTCCAGGGGGATGAAGCTTTCTTT. This sequence encodes CASVQGDEAFF.